Shown below are 30 T cell receptor beta chains from a single sample sequenced in a study of CD8 T cells in ankylosing spondylitis. No cognate antigen is known for these TCRs. Findings and caveats of the study: A TCR beta motif of roughly eight highly homologous variants appeared characteristic of ankylosing spondylitis blood.

TCRdb reanalysed the 5' RACE reads using MiXCR and keeps one entry per CDR3 protein. The data hold fewer than 400,000 distinct CDR3 sequences, with approximately 8% observed a single time. The specimen was blood, either unsorted or a sorted T cell fraction (not recorded which). Source of these receptors: a male donor with ankylosing spondylitis.

This clonotype came up many times. The chain couples TRBV14 to TRBJ2-3, with unresolved D. CDR1 and CDR2 (germline): SGHDN, FVKESK. Trimming took off 0 bases at V and 3 bases at J, with 7 bases between the two ends. This CDR3 contains 14 residues. The CDR3 is CASSQDPDTDTQYF. For the CDR3, the DNA is TGTGCCAGCAGCCAAGATCCGGATACAGATACGCAGTATTTT.

V gene TRBV27 combines with J gene TRBJ2-7, with a weak D call TRBD1 (5 bases). The CDR3 loop spans 14 amino acids. Germline CDR1 is MNHEY and CDR2 is SMNVEV (reference sequence). V lost 5 bases and J 6 bases, leaving 17 bases between the germline ends. DNA for the CDR3: TGTGCCAGCAGTAAAGGTGCAGGGAACAGCGAGCAGTACTTC. Translation: CASSKGAGNSEQYF.

The gene calls are TRBV10-3 and TRBJ2-2; 8 nucleotides align to TRBD2. The germline CDR1 and CDR2 sequences are ENHRY and SYGVKD. The CDR3 consists of 15 residues. V shed 11 bases, J shed 5 bases, and the junction held 13 bases outside the gene matches. The CDR3 region has the DNA TGTGCCGTCGGTCGGACTAGCTCAAGTACCGGGGAGCTGTTTTTT. Amino acid sequence: CAVGRTSSSTGELFF.

This clonotype was detected many times. The chain has TRBV5-1 and TRBJ2-3; 8 bases map to TRBD1. The CDR3 has 15 residues. After removal of 1 base from V and 4 bases from J, the junction contained 5 bases not matched to a gene. In germline, CDR1 is SGHRS, CDR2 YFSETQ. CDR3 DNA: TGCGCCAGCAGCTTGCGTCAGGGGGCGTCAGATACGCAGTATTTT. The encoded protein is CASSLRQGASDTQYF.

This clonotype was recorded many times. The rearrangement joins TRBV12-3 or TRBV12-4 to TRBJ2-2; weak D call: TRBD2 (7 bases). The CDR3 extends over 15 amino acids. V was clipped by 4 bases and J by 4 bases, with 13 bases between them. CDR3 coding DNA: TGTGCCAGCAGTTCCGGGGGGCGCGGCACCGGGGAGCTGTTTTTT. Translation: CASSSGGRGTGELFF.

The chain couples TRBV28 to TRBJ2-7, with 8 bases fitting TRBD1. Germline V lookup: CDR1 MDHEN, CDR2 SYDVKM. The CDR3 has 15 amino acids. The V segment lost 6 bases and the J segment 2 bases; nucleotides outside the gene matches: 9. CDR3 in DNA: TGTGCCAGCAGACCGGCCGACAGGGGAACCTACGAGCAGTACTTC. It is translated as CASRPADRGTYEQYF.

This clonotype was seen a handful of times. This chain links TRBV7-9 with TRBJ1-6; D uncertain. The V and J ends lost 7 bases and 0 bases respectively, with 16 bases between them. This CDR3 spans 17 amino acids. CDR1 SEHNR and CDR2 FQNEAQ come from the germline V gene (reference sequence). CDR3: CASTPGGSLSYNSPLHF. Here the CDR3 DNA reads TGTGCCAGCACCCCCGGCGGCAGCCTCTCCTATAATTCACCCCTCCACTTT.

This clonotype has at least ten counts. The chain carries TRBV28 and TRBJ1-4, with a weak D call TRBD1 (6 bases). Trimming shortened V by 6 bases and J by 7 bases, and 15 bases separated the two germline ends. Germline V gene data show CDR1 as MDHEN and CDR2 as SYDVKM. The length of the CDR3 is 14 residues. For the CDR3, the DNA is TGTGCCAGCAGGCTAGGGGGACAAGGTGAAAAACTGTTTTTT. Protein sequence: CASRLGGQGEKLFF.

The chain employs TRBV6-1 and TRBJ2-1, with 7 nucleotides matching TRBD1. Germline-derived CDR1 and CDR2 are MNHNS and SASEGT. The length of the CDR3 is 14 residues. J lost 10 bases, V lost 3 bases, and 9 bases had no gene match. The DNA for the CDR3 is TGTGCCAGCAGTGATCGGCAGGGGGTTTGGGAGCAGTTCTTC. Its protein product is CASSDRQGVWEQFF.

The table lists this clonotype with many counts. The chain employs TRBV11-2 and TRBJ2-7; D possibly matches TRBD1 or TRBD2 (5 bases each). Germline-derived CDR1 and CDR2 are SGHAT and FQNNGV. Trimming pared 0 bases from V and 2 bases from J, leaving 11 bases between. CDR3 size: 15 residues. The CDR3 reads CASSLEWDRTYEQYF. The CDR3 DNA reads as TGTGCCAGCAGCTTAGAATGGGACCGAACCTACGAGCAGTACTTC.

This chain links TRBV5-1 with TRBJ2-7; tentatively, D is TRBD1 or TRBD2 (5 bases each). The germline V and J ends were trimmed by 3 bases and 2 bases, with 9 bases remaining between them. This CDR3 comprises 13 residues. In germline, CDR1 is SGHRS, CDR2 YFSETQ. CDR3 amino acids: CASSWDRTYEQYF. CDR3 nucleotides: TGCGCCAGCAGCTGGGACCGCACCTACGAGCAGTACTTC.

This clonotype was observed a few times. V and J are TRBV19 and TRBJ1-1; TRBD1 agrees at 9 bases. Germline V CDR1 and CDR2: LNHDA, SQIVND (reference sequence). J gave up 10 bases and V 5 bases, and 8 bases lay outside the gene matches. The CDR3 spans 13 residues. CDR3: CASSSQGAMGAFF. In nucleotides, the CDR3 is TGTGCCAGTAGTTCACAGGGGGCGATGGGAGCTTTCTTT.

This clonotype was counted between two and nine times. The chain employs TRBV4-1 and TRBJ2-7, with D maybe TRBD1 (5 bases). Trimming left V 4 bases short and J 2 bases short, with 15 bases between. The CDR3 runs to 15 residues. Looked up from germline, CDR1 is MGHRA and CDR2 is YSYEKL. The CDR3 sequence: CASSPTQGSTYEQYF. In DNA form, the CDR3 reads TGCGCCAGCAGCCCAACCCAGGGTTCGACCTACGAGCAGTACTTC.

This clonotype was observed a few times. This rearrangement joins TRBV27 to TRBJ1-2, with D hard to call. Germline loops: CDR1 MNHEY, CDR2 SMNVEV (reference sequence). The V gene lost 3 bases and the J gene lost 4 bases, with 18 bases spanning the gap. The CDR3 is 16 amino acids. CDR3 bases: TGTGCCAGCAGTTTGACTGGAGTAGGCTTGGGCTATGGCTACACCTTC. Residues: CASSLTGVGLGYGYTF.

The rearrangement uses TRBV11-2 and TRBJ2-1; perhaps TRBD2 as D (5 bases). This CDR3 region has 12 residues. From germline, CDR1 is SGHAT and CDR2 FQNNGV. V dropped 5 bases and J dropped 8 bases, with 10 bases sitting between them. The CDR3 bases are TGTGCCAGCAGCGCGCACGGGGATGAGCAGTTCTTC. It specifies CASSAHGDEQFF.

The chain employs TRBV10-3 and TRBJ2-6, with D tentatively TRBD1 or TRBD2 (7 bases each). Trimming took off 4 bases at V and 2 bases at J, with 21 bases between the two ends. CDR1 ENHRY and CDR2 SYGVKD come from the germline V gene. The CDR3 runs 19 residues. CDR3 nucleotides: TGTGCCATCAGTGGCCCCCCCGACAGGGAGGGCCCTGGGGCCAACGTCCTGACTTTC. This encodes CAISGPPDREGPGANVLTF.

This clonotype came up many times. The J gene is TRBJ2-7, the V gene TRBV6-2 or TRBV6-3; tentatively, D is TRBD1 (5 bases). The CDR3 contains 13 residues. V shed 6 bases and J shed 3 bases, with 12 bases lying between them. Germline V gene sequence: CDR1 MNHEY, CDR2 SVGEGT. The DNA for the CDR3 is TGTGCCAGCAGCCTCAGGACAAACTACGAGCAGTACTTC. Amino acids: CASSLRTNYEQYF.

There are a few counts of this clonotype. V usage is TRBV4-3 and J usage is TRBJ2-5; TRBD2 might be the D (5 bases). This CDR3 spans 14 amino acids. From germline, CDR1 is LGHNA and CDR2 YSLEER. The V end lost 4 bases, the J end lost 5 bases, and 14 bases lay between the germline ends. CDR3 amino acids: CASSPLGSPETQYF. DNA for the CDR3: TGCGCCAGCAGCCCCTTGGGGAGCCCTGAGACCCAGTACTTC.

This chain joins TRBV4-3 and TRBJ2-1; D unclear. Trimming took 0 bases from V and 10 from J, leaving 16 bases between them. The V gene's germline CDR1 is LGHNA and CDR2 YSLEER. The CDR3 runs to 15 residues. For the CDR3, the DNA is TGCGCCAGCAGCCAAGATTATTGGGCCTGGGAAGAGCAGTTCTTC. It yields the protein CASSQDYWAWEEQFF.

This chain uses TRBV12-5 with TRBJ2-1, with D unclear. V was cut by 1 base and J by 6 bases, with 4 bases left in between. This CDR3 contains 12 residues. CDR1 and CDR2 (germline): LGHNT, FRNRAP. The CDR3, as DNA: TGTGCTAGTGGTTTGGGACTCAATGAGCAGTTCTTC. It codes for CASGLGLNEQFF.

Many counts were recorded for this clonotype. The chain has TRBV30 and TRBJ2-7, with 10 bases matching TRBD2. V lost 5 bases and J lost 6; bases outside the gene matches: 7. Germline-derived CDR1 and CDR2 are GTSNPN and SVGIG (reference sequence). This CDR3 comprises 13 residues. The CDR3 DNA is TGTGCCTGGCTTAGCGGGAGGCAAGGCGAGCAGTACTTC. Its translation: CAWLSGRQGEQYF.

The J gene is TRBJ2-4, the V gene TRBV12-3 or TRBV12-4; D is unclear. V lost 5 bases to trimming and J lost 7 bases, with 21 bases between them. The CDR3 covers 16 residues. The CDR3 is CASSPSPSRLSNIQYF. DNA for the CDR3: TGTGCCAGCAGTCCGTCCCCGAGCCGGTTGAGTAACATTCAGTACTTC.

The V and J genes are TRBV7-2 and TRBJ2-7; D is possibly TRBD1 (7 bases). Trimming removed 1 base at V and 6 bases at J, with 16 bases between. The CDR3 runs to 15 residues. The germline CDR1 and CDR2 sequences are SGHTA and FQGNSA. The CDR3 reads CASSLEEGQPSEQYF. The CDR3 coding sequence is TGTGCCAGCAGCTTAGAGGAGGGACAGCCTTCCGAGCAGTACTTC.

The gene calls are TRBV9 and TRBJ2-1, with TRBD2 as a possible D gene (6 bases). The CDR3 sequence is 14 residues long. V was trimmed by 1 base and J by 9 bases, leaving 14 bases between them. The germline V gene has CDR1 SGDLS and CDR2 YYNGEE. The CDR3 bases are TGTGCCAGCAGCGTAAGACTAGATTTAGGTGAGCAGTTCTTC. Its translation: CASSVRLDLGEQFF.

In this sample, this clonotype turned up a few times. This rearrangement joins TRBV9 to TRBJ2-1; D may correspond to TRBD1 or TRBD2 (5 bases each). V was clipped by 0 bases and J by 7 bases, with 11 bases between them. The CDR3 extends over 14 amino acids. CDR1 and CDR2 from the germline V gene are SGDLS and YYNGEE. The CDR3 DNA sequence: TGTGCCAGCAGCGTAGTGGGGGATGTAAATGAGCAGTTCTTC. Amino acid sequence: CASSVVGDVNEQFF.

The chain has TRBV11-2 and TRBJ2-5, with 8 bases identical to TRBD1. Losses at the gene ends were 5 bases for V and 2 bases for J; bases not matched to a gene: 16. In germline, CDR1 is SGHAT, CDR2 FQNNGV. The CDR3 is made up of 18 amino acids. DNA for the CDR3: TGTGCCAGCAGCCCCAACCGACGGGACAGGCAGGGGCAAGAGACCCAGTACTTC. Encoded protein: CASSPNRRDRQGQETQYF.

V is TRBV7-9 and J is TRBJ2-3; TRBD2 is a possible D gene (5 bases). CDR1 and CDR2 (germline): SEHNR, FQNEAQ (reference sequence). The CDR3 runs 13 residues. Deletions cut 6 bases from V and 1 base from J, with 8 bases between. CDR3 sequence reads: CASRGVRTDTQYF. The DNA of the CDR3 is TGTGCCAGCAGGGGAGTTCGCACAGATACGCAGTATTTT.

This clonotype has ten or more counts. V gene TRBV5-1 combines with J gene TRBJ1-1; D gene ambiguous. This CDR3 is built from 14 residues. CDR1 is SGHRS, CDR2 YFSETQ, per germline. Trimming shortened V by 3 bases and J by 5 bases, and 14 bases separated the two germline ends. CDR3 sequence reads: CASSSYELETEAFF. For the CDR3, the DNA is TGCGCCAGCAGCTCGTACGAACTGGAGACTGAAGCTTTCTTT.

The V and J genes are TRBV2 and TRBJ2-5, with D possibly called TRBD1 or TRBD2 (7 bases each). The V end lost 10 bases, the J end lost 5 bases, and 14 bases lay between the germline ends. CDR3 length equals 12 residues. Germline CDR1 and CDR2: SNHLY and FYNNEI. The CDR3 protein is CATGGERETQYF. For the CDR3, the DNA is TGTGCCACAGGGGGGGAGCGGGAGACCCAGTACTTC.

This clonotype has a handful of counts. The V and J genes are TRBV29-1 and TRBJ2-2, with a possible D match to TRBD2 (5 bases). The CDR3 has 13 residues. The germline CDR1 and CDR2 sequences are SQVTM and ANQGSEA. V lost 4 bases and J lost 1, with 7 bases in between. The CDR3 DNA reads TGCAGCGTTGTGGAGGTGAACACCGGGGAGCTGTTTTTT. Its protein product is CSVVEVNTGELFF.